The 19 T cell receptor beta chains in this list originate from one sample, sequenced in a study of blood T cell repertoires in COVID-19. Measured with immunoSEQ multiplex PCR; TCRdb has only the in-frame clones, and not every one. This table has fewer than 300,000 clones, about 87% appearing once. The sample was peripheral blood. These receptors were collected from a human donor in a cohort sampled during active COVID-19.

The chain is built from TRBV5-6 and TRBJ2-5; 8 bases line up with TRBD2. V was clipped by 1 base and J by 2 bases; unmatched bases: 7. CDR3 size: 16 residues. CDR1 is SGHDT and CDR2 is YYEEEE in the germline V gene. The CDR3 bases are TGTGCCAGCAGCTTGTTTAGCGGGGTACTACAAGAGACCCAGTACTTC. As protein: CASSLFSGVLQETQYF.

The V gene is TRBV28, the J gene TRBJ1-4; 7 bases fit TRBD1. J lost 5 bases, V lost 6 bases, and 9 bases had no gene match. Germline-derived CDR1 and CDR2 are MDHEN and SYDVKM. The CDR3 runs to 15 residues. CDR3 in DNA: TGTGCCAGCAGATTAGGGGACAGAGTAAATGAAAAACTGTTTTTT. Translated: CASRLGDRVNEKLFF.

The chain uses TRBV28 and TRBJ2-5; a possible D gene is TRBD1 (6 bases). The CDR3 runs 13 residues. The germline V and J ends were trimmed by 7 bases and 1 base, with 10 bases remaining between them. Looked up from germline, CDR1 is MDHEN and CDR2 is SYDVKM. The CDR3 is CASTLGAQETQYF. CDR3 coding DNA: TGTGCCAGCACCTTGGGGGCCCAAGAGACCCAGTACTTC.

The chain employs TRBV5-5 and TRBJ1-6; D is unresolved. The CDR3 has 15 amino acids. The germline V gene encodes CDR1 SGHKS and CDR2 YYEKEE (reference sequence). Trimming pared 0 bases from V and 3 bases from J, leaving 7 bases between. CDR3 amino acids: CASSLVRNYNSPLHF. The CDR3 coding sequence is TGTGCCAGCAGCTTGGTTCGTAACTATAATTCACCCCTCCACTTT.

The rearrangement links TRBV2 to TRBJ2-2, with unresolved D. The germline V gene encodes CDR1 SNHLY and CDR2 FYNNEI. V shed 4 bases and J shed 7 bases, with 22 bases lying between them. CDR3 length: 17 amino acids. DNA of the CDR3: TGTGCCAGCAGTGCCCTAGAGACGGCCCCTCTCCACGGGGAGCTGTTTTTT. This encodes CASSALETAPLHGELFF.

This clone was detected a few times. This sequence joins TRBV2 and TRBJ2-7; TRBD1 aligns across 7 bases. The ends lost 7 bases at V and 6 bases at J; junction bases unmatched: 9. Germline V gene data show CDR1 as SNHLY and CDR2 as FYNNEI. This CDR3 has 13 amino acids. CDR3 sequence: CASIFTGEREQYF. The DNA for the CDR3 is TGTGCCAGCATTTTCACAGGGGAGCGCGAGCAGTACTTC.

The chain joins TRBV6-4 to TRBJ2-3, with no clear D. Germline CDR1 is MRHNA and CDR2 is SNTAGT. This CDR3 spans 12 amino acids. V was trimmed by 8 bases and J by 5 bases, leaving 11 bases between them. As DNA, the CDR3 is TGTGCCAGCGGAGAGGCACAAGATACGCAGTATTTT. Its protein is CASGEAQDTQYF.

J is TRBJ2-7 and V is TRBV3-1 (or the pseudogene TRBV3-2), with a weak D call TRBD1 (8 bases). From germline, CDR1 is LGHDT and CDR2 YNNKEL (reference sequence). CDR3 length equals 15 residues. Trimming removed 3 bases at V and 3 bases at J, with 15 bases between. DNA for the CDR3: TGTGCCAGCAGCCATGAACAGGGGGGGTTCTACGAGCAGTACTTC. Amino acids: CASSHEQGGFYEQYF.

This sequence joins TRBV6-5 and TRBJ1-3; 7 nucleotides line up with TRBD1. After removal of 7 bases from V and 0 bases from J, the junction contained 3 bases not matched to a gene. Germline-derived CDR1 and CDR2 are MNHEY and SVGAGI. The CDR3 consists of 14 residues. The CDR3 region is CASKDRRSGNTIYF. The CDR3 nucleotides read TGTGCCAGCAAGGACAGGCGCTCTGGAAACACCATATATTTT.

The table lists this clone with a count of one. The chain joins TRBV6-5 to TRBJ2-7, with TRBD2 identical over 8 bases. The ends lost 4 bases at V and 2 bases at J; junction bases unmatched: 4. This CDR3 contains 14 residues. CDR1 and CDR2 (germline): MNHEY, SVGAGI. The CDR3 loop reads CASSLRGGPYEQYF. The CDR3, as DNA: TGTGCCAGCAGTTTACGGGGGGGTCCCTACGAGCAGTACTTC.

This chain joins TRBV28 and TRBJ1-1; 12 positions agree with TRBD1. This CDR3 contains 17 residues. Germline CDR1 and CDR2: MDHEN and SYDVKM. V was clipped by 7 bases and J by 8 bases; unmatched bases: 17. The CDR3 nucleotides read TGTGCCAGCATTAGTGGGGGGACAGGGGGCGCTTATCCCGAAGCTTTCTTT. Its translation is CASISGGTGGAYPEAFF.

The chain carries TRBV2 and TRBJ2-2; 9 nucleotides match TRBD2. V shed 10 bases, J shed 4 bases, and the junction held 13 bases outside the gene matches. The CDR3 sequence is 16 residues long. Germline lookup yields CDR1 SNHLY and CDR2 FYNNEI. The CDR3 here is CATTSGLAGTTGELFF. The DNA of the CDR3 is TGTGCCACCACTTCGGGGCTAGCGGGGACCACCGGGGAGCTGTTTTTT. The whole variable domain, filled in from reference TRBV2 and TRBJ2-2, reads EPEVTQTPSHQVTQMGQEVILRCVPISNHLYFYWYRQILGQKVEFLVSFYNNEISEKSEIFDDQFSVERPDGSNFTLKIRSTKLEDSAMYFCATTSGLAGTTGELFFGEGSRLTVL.

This clone was found once. The rearrangement links TRBV27 to TRBJ1-2; TRBD1 might be the D (5 bases). V gave up 8 bases and J gave up 4 bases, with 8 bases separating them. Per germline, CDR1 MNHEY and CDR2 SMNVEV (reference sequence). The CDR3 runs to 11 residues. The CDR3 sequence: CASSGGYGYTF. CDR3 in DNA: TGTGCCAGCTCCGGGGGCTATGGCTACACCTTC.

The rearrangement uses TRBV5-1 and TRBJ2-5, with TRBD1 matching over 8 bases. Per germline, CDR1 SGHRS and CDR2 YFSETQ. V shed 4 bases and J 1 base; nucleotides not matched to a gene: 3. This CDR3 has 14 amino acids. This CDR3 is CASSPGGLQETQYF. The CDR3 DNA sequence: TGCGCCAGCAGCCCAGGGGGCCTCCAAGAGACCCAGTACTTC.

V usage is TRBV9 and J usage is TRBJ2-1, with 10 bases matching TRBD2. Trimming removed 4 bases from V and 4 bases from J; junction bases left unmatched: 8. Germline assignment: CDR1 SGDLS and CDR2 YYNGEE. The CDR3 length is 16 residues. As DNA, the CDR3 is TGTGCCAGCAGCTCTCTTAGCGGGGGGTTTTACAATGAGCAGTTCTTC. Protein sequence: CASSSLSGGFYNEQFF.

The CDR3 here is CASRGVRGATNEKLFF. The CDR3 DNA sequence: TGTGCCAGTAGAGGGGTCAGGGGAGCAACTAATGAAAAACTGTTTTTT. The chain employs TRBV19 and TRBJ1-4; tentatively, D is TRBD1 (6 bases). Germline CDR1 and CDR2: LNHDA and SQIVND (reference sequence). Deletions cut 6 bases from V and 0 bases from J, with 14 bases between. The CDR3 is 16 amino acids.

This clone was seen a handful of times. Other DNA sequences in the same sample also yield this CDR3. The chain couples TRBV6-5 to TRBJ1-2; TRBD1 matches at 7 bases. Trimming removed 2 bases from V and 5 bases from J; junction bases left unmatched: 5. In germline, CDR1 is MNHEY, CDR2 SVGAGI. The CDR3 has 14 residues. The CDR3 coding sequence is TGTGCCAGCAGTTACGACAGGGCCCCTTATGGCTACACCTTC. Amino acids: CASSYDRAPYGYTF.

V and J are TRBV6-1 and TRBJ1-5; D remains unclear. Germline V lookup: CDR1 MNHNS, CDR2 SASEGT. Trimming shortened V by 10 bases and J by 2 bases, and 12 bases separated the two germline ends. CDR3 length: 13 residues. CDR3 protein: CATAVRGNQPQHF. For the CDR3, the DNA is TGTGCCACAGCAGTGAGGGGCAATCAGCCCCAGCATTTT.

A few counts support this clone. The chain employs TRBV6-5 and TRBJ2-7; TRBD2 aligns across 10 bases. V lost 6 bases to trimming and J lost 9 bases; unmatched junction nucleotides: 11. From germline, CDR1 is MNHEY and CDR2 SVGAGI. The CDR3 spans 14 residues. The CDR3 region is CASRDTSGTLGQYF. Written as DNA, the CDR3 is TGTGCCAGCAGGGACACTAGCGGGACGTTAGGGCAGTACTTC.